One sample yielded the 30 T cell receptor beta chains listed below, sequenced in a study of blood T cells in healthy people across ages. With a J-beta primer mix and a sample-barcoded 5' primer, a second PCR ran roughly 6 to 11 cycles. One entry per CDR3 protein results from TCRdb running MiXCR on the 5' RACE reads. The sample shows about 1,800,000 distinct CDR3 sequences, 28% of them seen only once. The sequenced material came from blood. These receptors were collected from a woman aged 25 to 39 in good health.

This chain connects TRBV9 to TRBJ2-1; D might be TRBD2 (6 bases). CDR1 SGDLS and CDR2 YYNGEE come from the germline V gene. Trimming cost V 0 bases and J 13 bases, with 20 bases left between them. This CDR3 comprises 15 residues. In DNA form, the CDR3 reads TGTGCCAGCAGCGTAGATGGAGGGGATCGAGAGACCCAGTTCTTC. As protein: CASSVDGGDRETQFF.

At least ten counts were recorded for this clonotype. The chain recombines TRBV20-1 with TRBJ2-5, with TRBD2 as a possible D gene (5 bases). The V end lost 3 bases, the J end lost 5 bases, and 13 bases lay between the germline ends. Germline V gives CDR1 DFQATT, CDR2 SNEGSKA (reference sequence). This CDR3 has 13 amino acids. The chain's CDR3 is CSARDPWRETQYF. The CDR3 nucleotides are TGCAGTGCTAGGGACCCCTGGAGGGAGACCCAGTACTTC.

CDR3 protein: CASSPLAGYEQFF. CDR3 nucleotides: TGCGCCAGCAGTCCACTAGCGGGCTATGAGCAGTTCTTC. This chain links TRBV10-1 with TRBJ2-1; 9 nucleotides align to TRBD2. Germline V gene sequence: CDR1 WNHNN, CDR2 SYGVQD (reference sequence). After removal of 5 bases from V and 8 bases from J, the junction contained 4 bases not matched to a gene. This CDR3 region has 13 residues.

As to this clonotype: An end of the junction does not agree with germline; a read error may underlie this. This chain links TRBV24-1 with TRBJ1-4; weak D call: TRBD1 (5 bases). Germline V gene data show CDR1 as KGHDR and CDR2 as SFDVKD. The CDR3 runs 16 residues. The CDR3 reads CATSESGGGVGENLFF. The CDR3 coding sequence is TGTGCCACCAGTGAGAGTGGTGGAGGGGTAGGTGAAAACCTGTTTTTT.

This clonotype showed up many times. The J gene is TRBJ2-3, the V gene TRBV27, with D perhaps TRBD2 (5 bases). V was clipped by 7 bases and J by 0 bases, with 11 bases between them. The CDR3 is made up of 14 amino acids. CDR1 is MNHEY and CDR2 is SMNVEV in the germline V gene (reference sequence). As DNA, the CDR3 is TGTGCCAGCAAGGAAGCGGTCAGCACAGATACGCAGTATTTT. This sequence encodes CASKEAVSTDTQYF.

This clonotype was counted ten times or more. The chain couples TRBV20-1 to TRBJ2-6; D is tentatively TRBD1 or TRBD2 (5 bases each). Between the trimmed V and J ends, which lost 0 bases and 0 bases, there was a span of 12 bases. This CDR3 comprises 17 residues. Germline V lookup: CDR1 DFQATT, CDR2 SNEGSKA (reference sequence). The CDR3 is CSARDRDRNSGANVLTF. Here the CDR3 DNA reads TGCAGTGCTAGAGATAGGGACCGAAACTCTGGGGCCAACGTCCTGACTTTC.

The CDR3 DNA follows: TGTGCCAGCAGTGAACAGGGAAGGAACACTGAAGCTTTCTTT. Translation gives CASSEQGRNTEAFF. The chain joins TRBV2 to TRBJ1-1, with D tentatively TRBD1 (5 bases). This CDR3 has 14 residues. Between the trimmed V and J ends, which lost 2 bases and 1 base, there was a span of 8 bases. From germline, CDR1 is SNHLY and CDR2 FYNNEI.

V gene TRBV12-3 or TRBV12-4 combines with J gene TRBJ2-7; no clear D gene. The tail of the sequence fits TRBJ2-5 better, so the J call may be wrong. The CDR3 loop spans 13 amino acids. This CDR3 is CANSLVVCETQYF. Written as DNA, the CDR3 is TGTGCCAACAGCCTGGTGGTTTGCGAGACCCAGTACTTC.

There are many counts of this clonotype. The chain uses TRBV7-8 and TRBJ1-2; no clear D gene. The CDR3 is 13 amino acids. V was shortened by 5 bases and J by 5 bases, with 12 bases between the two germline ends. Looked up from germline, CDR1 is SGHVS and CDR2 is FQNEAQ. The CDR3 DNA reads TGTGCCAGCAGCCCCCGAGCAGAATATGGCTACACCTTC. It yields the protein CASSPRAEYGYTF.

The chain links TRBV28 to TRBJ2-6; D assignment may be TRBD1 or TRBD2 (5 bases each). The CDR3 is made up of 20 amino acids. Germline V CDR1 and CDR2: MDHEN, SYDVKM. V lost 3 bases, J lost 1 base, and 22 bases lay in between. CDR3 sequence (DNA): TGTGCCAGCAGTTTCCCCGGGACCCTAGATGGTTGGTCTGGGGCCAACGTCCTGACTTTC. This translates into CASSFPGTLDGWSGANVLTF.

This clonotype was detected ten times or more. This sequence joins TRBV20-1 and TRBJ2-1; possible D gene TRBD1, 6 bases. Trimming cost V 0 bases and J 6 bases, with 12 bases left between them. Germline V gives CDR1 DFQATT, CDR2 SNEGSKA (reference sequence). This CDR3 comprises 14 residues. The chain's CDR3 is CSAREVRGLNEQFF. The CDR3 DNA is TGCAGTGCTAGAGAGGTCAGGGGCCTCAATGAGCAGTTCTTC.

The chain is built from TRBV14 and TRBJ2-3; D may match TRBD1 or TRBD2 (5 bases each). Per germline, CDR1 SGHDN and CDR2 FVKESK. The CDR3 spans 16 residues. V shed 4 bases and J shed 6 bases, with 20 bases lying between them. The CDR3 protein is CASSPIRGRSVDTQYF. CDR3 DNA: TGTGCCAGCAGCCCCATCCGGGGACGTAGCGTGGATACGCAGTATTTT.

The gene calls are TRBV6-5 and TRBJ2-5; D may be TRBD2 (7 bases). The germline gives CDR1 MNHEY, CDR2 SVGAGI. The CDR3 sequence is 13 residues long. V was cut by 8 bases and J by 4 bases, with 14 bases left in between. The CDR3 DNA reads TGTGCCAGCGGCCGAGGGGGGGGAGAGACCCAGTACTTC. As protein: CASGRGGGETQYF.

A note on this clonotype: A much bigger clone sits one base away, suggesting this may be a read error. This chain uses TRBV5-5 with TRBJ2-3; D is undetermined. The CDR3 sequence is 14 residues long. V was clipped by 5 bases and J by 1 base, with 11 bases between them. Germline-derived CDR1 and CDR2 are SGHKS and YYEKEE (reference sequence). CDR3: CASSSMACTDTQYF. The CDR3 nucleotides are TGTGCCAGCAGTTCCATGGCGTGCACAGATACGCAGTATTTT.

CDR3 protein: CSARSLAGGRYEQYF. CDR3 DNA sequence: TGCAGTGCTAGGAGCTTAGCGGGGGGGAGGTACGAGCAGTACTTC. The V and J genes are TRBV20-1 and TRBJ2-7; 11 nucleotides match TRBD2. With 3 bases clipped from V and 4 bases from J, the junction kept 8 bases outside the gene matches. Germline V gene sequence: CDR1 DFQATT, CDR2 SNEGSKA (reference sequence). The CDR3 is 15 amino acids.

This sequence joins TRBV2 and TRBJ2-4; D possibly uses TRBD1 or TRBD2 (6 bases each). The tail of the sequence fits TRBJ2-7 better, so the J call may be wrong. CDR3 length equals 14 residues. Germline values: CDR1 SNHLY, CDR2 FYNNEI. This CDR3 is CASSDPGEVNEQYF. CDR3 nucleotides: TGTGCCAGCAGTGACCCAGGGGAGGTAAACGAGCAGTACTTC.

This chain joins TRBV7-2 and TRBJ2-3, with 8 bases matching TRBD2. In germline, CDR1 is SGHTA, CDR2 FQGNSA. After removal of 2 bases from V and 4 bases from J, the junction contained 8 bases not matched to a gene. CDR3 length: 16 amino acids. CDR3 residues: CASSLIGAGDADTQYF. The CDR3 region has the DNA TGTGCCAGCAGCTTAATAGGAGCGGGAGACGCAGATACGCAGTATTTT.

This chain connects TRBV7-2 to TRBJ2-3; TRBD2 matches at 8 bases. The germline CDR1 and CDR2 sequences are SGHTA and FQGNSA. The J segment lost 5 bases and the V segment lost 1 base, leaving 5 bases of the junction unmatched. This CDR3 region has 15 residues. CDR3: CASSLVGSGVDTQYF. CDR3 bases: TGTGCCAGCAGCTTAGTAGGTAGCGGGGTAGATACGCAGTATTTT. Together with reference TRBV7-2 and TRBJ2-3, the CDR3 gives the full variable domain: GAGVSQSPSNKVTEKGKDVELRCDPISGHTALYWYRQSLGQGLEFLIYFQGNSAPDKSGLPSDRFSAERTGGSVSTLTIQRTQQEDSAVYLCASSLVGSGVDTQYFGPGTRLTVL.

This clonotype was seen only once. The gene calls are TRBV3-1 and TRBJ2-5; TRBD2 matches 11 bases. Germline V gene sequence: CDR1 LGHDT, CDR2 YNNKEL (reference sequence). The CDR3 runs to 14 residues. V gave up 1 base and J gave up 13 bases; unmatched junction bases: 8. The CDR3 DNA reads TGTGCCAGCAGCCAAGTTTTAGCGGGAGGGCTACGGTACTTC. Translated, it gives CASSQVLAGGLRYF.

The gene calls are TRBV7-2 and TRBJ2-4; D not resolved. In germline, CDR1 is SGHTA, CDR2 FQGNSA. The length of the CDR3 is 16 residues. Trimming pared 1 base from V and 0 bases from J, leaving 10 bases between. The CDR3 DNA sequence: TGTGCCAGCAGCTTAGGACCGTATCTAGCCAAAAACATTCAGTACTTC. This encodes CASSLGPYLAKNIQYF.

Concerning this clonotype: This could be a read error, since a much larger clone is one nucleotide away. Likely a read error: the CDR3 ends without its conserved phenylalanine or tryptophan. V usage is TRBV12-5 and J usage is TRBJ2-7; tentatively, D is TRBD1 (6 bases). The CDR3 contains 13 residues. V lost 6 bases and J lost 0, with 9 bases in between. Germline V gene sequence: CDR1 LGHNT, CDR2 FRNRAP. The chain's CDR3 is CASGPGVSYEQYI. CDR3 nucleotide sequence: TGTGCTAGTGGCCCAGGGGTCTCCTACGAGCAGTACATC.

In nucleotides, the CDR3 is TGTGCCAGCAGCACTCGACAGGGGGCGGCTGATGCCCGCTCAGAGACCCAGTACTTC. This translates into CASSTRQGAADARSETQYF. The chain uses TRBV7-2 and TRBJ2-5; TRBD1 matches 10 bases. After removal of 5 bases from V and 4 bases from J, the junction contained 19 bases not matched to a gene. CDR1 is SGHTA, CDR2 FQGNSA, per germline. This CDR3 comprises 19 residues. The whole variable domain, remainder taken from reference TRBV7-2 and TRBJ2-5, is GAGVSQSPSNKVTEKGKDVELRCDPISGHTALYWYRQSLGQGLEFLIYFQGNSAPDKSGLPSDRFSAERTGGSVSTLTIQRTQQEDSAVYLCASSTRQGAADARSETQYFGPGTRLLVL.

This clonotype showed up many times. An end of the junction differs from the germline gene, which may be a read error. The CDR3 reads CASSLVGTGTYEQYF. The CDR3 nucleotides read TGTGCCAGCAGCTTGGTCGGGACAGGGACCTACGAGCAGTACTTC. The chain is built from TRBV5-1 and TRBJ2-7; 9 positions match TRBD1. Germline lookup yields CDR1 SGHRS and CDR2 YFSETQ. CDR3 length equals 15 residues.

The chain couples TRBV20-1 to TRBJ1-2; D may be TRBD1 (5 bases). V was pared by 3 bases and J by 4 bases, with 9 bases between. Germline loops: CDR1 DFQATT, CDR2 SNEGSKA (reference sequence). The CDR3 length is 12 residues. The CDR3 is CSASMGVYGYTF. DNA for the CDR3: TGCAGTGCTAGTATGGGGGTCTATGGCTACACCTTC.

The V and J genes are TRBV10-2 and TRBJ2-7; TRBD2 is a possible D gene (6 bases). Germline V gene lookup returns CDR1 WSHSY and CDR2 SAAADI. The CDR3 totals 15 residues. The ends were cut back, 3 bases at V and 2 bases at J, with 14 bases in the middle. The CDR3 bases are TGCGCCAGCAGTGATCCGGGACTCCAAGCCTACGAGCAGTACTTC. Protein product: CASSDPGLQAYEQYF.

The chain combines TRBV12-3 or TRBV12-4 with TRBJ1-1, with 7 bases identical to TRBD1. This CDR3 spans 13 amino acids. The V and J ends lost 7 bases and 4 bases, in that order; junction bases with no gene match: 6. The CDR3 spells CASTRGGFTEAFF. The CDR3 DNA reads as TGTGCCAGCACCAGAGGGGGCTTCACTGAAGCTTTCTTT.

Note on this clonotype: One base away lies a much larger clone, so this may be a sequencing read error. The chain links TRBV7-2 to TRBJ2-7; the D call may be TRBD1 or TRBD2 (6 bases each). The ends were cut back, 5 bases at V and 3 bases at J, with 17 bases in the middle. The CDR3 sequence is 15 residues long. Looked up from germline, CDR1 is SGHTA and CDR2 is FQGNSA. Here the CDR3 reads CASSPSPGGGYEQYF. In nucleotides, the CDR3 is TGTGCCAGCAGCCCCAGCCCCGGGGGCGGCTACGAGCAGTACTTC.

This clonotype has just a few counts. The gene calls are TRBV11-2 and TRBJ2-4; the D gene is possibly TRBD1 (6 bases). The CDR3 is 14 residues long. CDR1 and CDR2 from the germline V gene are SGHAT and FQNNGV. Trimming pared 5 bases from V and 2 bases from J, leaving 10 bases between. CDR3 protein: CASSATGTKNIQYF. CDR3 nucleotides: TGTGCCAGCAGCGCCACAGGGACCAAAAACATTCAGTACTTC.

The gene calls are TRBV10-3 and TRBJ1-1; TRBD1 matches 7 bases. CDR1 is ENHRY and CDR2 is SYGVKD in the germline V gene. V was pared by 6 bases and J by 9 bases, with 4 bases of the junction left unmatched. The CDR3 sequence is 11 residues long. As DNA, the CDR3 is TGTGCCATCAGGACGGGACAGAAAGCTTTCTTT. This codes for CAIRTGQKAFF.

The table lists this clonotype with many counts. Germline and junction disagree at one end, which may indicate a read error. The chain has TRBV5-1 and TRBJ2-3; TRBD2 might be the D (7 bases). Germline assignment: CDR1 SGHRS and CDR2 YFSETQ. The CDR3 is 15 amino acids. For the CDR3, the DNA is TGTGCCAGCAGTTTCGGGGGGCAGAGCACAGATACGCAGTATTTT. Protein product: CASSFGGQSTDTQYF.